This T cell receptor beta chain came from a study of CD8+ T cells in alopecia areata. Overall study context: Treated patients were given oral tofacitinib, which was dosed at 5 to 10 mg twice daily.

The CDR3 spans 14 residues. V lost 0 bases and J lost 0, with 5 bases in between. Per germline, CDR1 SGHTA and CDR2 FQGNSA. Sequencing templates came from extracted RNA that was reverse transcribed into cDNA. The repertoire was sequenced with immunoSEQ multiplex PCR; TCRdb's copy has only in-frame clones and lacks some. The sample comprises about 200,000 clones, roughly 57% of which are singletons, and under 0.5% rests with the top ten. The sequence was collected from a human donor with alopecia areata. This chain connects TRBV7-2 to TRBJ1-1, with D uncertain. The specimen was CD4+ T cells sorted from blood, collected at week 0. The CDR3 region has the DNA TGTGCCAGCAGCTTAGCACTGTTGAACACTGAAGCTTTCTTT. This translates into CASSLALLNTEAFF.